The rows below give T cell receptor beta chains drawn from one sample of a study of shared clonotypes between healthy human individuals. The data were produced by immunoSEQ multiplex PCR, yet TCRdb's version contains in-frame clones alone and is incomplete. In the table there are 520,000 or so clones, 79% of which are singletons. Specimen: PBMCs. These receptors were obtained from a woman in her forties in good health. Some clones in this sample may be carry-over from other donors' samples. Both conserved end residues are part of each CDR3. Fields, in order: CDR3 DNA, CDR3 protein, J gene, V gene, clone size, D gene. A D gene is named only where the DNA matches it firmly. Clone size is not always given. Where it is, it says once, few, many or a class for expanded clones.

CDR3 DNA: TGTGCCAGCAGTCGAACGGCGGGAGCGGGATACGAGCAGTACTTC
CDR3 protein: CASSRTAGAGYEQYF
J gene: TRBJ2-7
V gene: TRBV6-1
clone size: -
D gene: TRBD2

CDR3 DNA: TGTGCCAGTAACCCTCAACAGGGCGACTATGGCTACACCTTC
CDR3 protein: CASNPQQGDYGYTF
J gene: TRBJ1-2
V gene: TRBV19
clone size: -
D gene: -

CDR3 DNA: TGTGCCAGCAGCTTAGAATGGTCGGGTCAGCCCCAGCATTTT
CDR3 protein: CASSLEWSGQPQHF
J gene: TRBJ1-5
V gene: TRBV7-2
clone size: -
D gene: -

CDR3 DNA: TGCGCCACCCGCTGGAGGGAGACCCAGTACTTC
CDR3 protein: CATRWRETQYF
J gene: TRBJ2-5
V gene: TRBV5-1
clone size: -
D gene: -

CDR3 DNA: TGTGCCAGCAGCCAAGAGGCTAGCGGGAGTTACGAGCAGTACTTC
CDR3 protein: CASSQEASGSYEQYF
J gene: TRBJ2-7
V gene: TRBV4-2
clone size: -
D gene: TRBD2

CDR3 DNA: TGTGCCAGCAGCCCGGACCCGAACACTGAAGCTTTCTTT
CDR3 protein: CASSPDPNTEAFF
J gene: TRBJ1-1
V gene: TRBV2
clone size: -
D gene: -

CDR3 DNA: TGTGCCATCAGCCGGGACAGCCCTAGCAATCAGCCCCAGCATTTT
CDR3 protein: CAISRDSPSNQPQHF
J gene: TRBJ1-5
V gene: TRBV10-3
clone size: once
D gene: TRBD1

CDR3 DNA: TGTGCCAGCAGCTTCGTGGAGGATGAAGCTTTCTTT
CDR3 protein: CASSFVEDEAFF
J gene: TRBJ1-1
V gene: TRBV5-4
clone size: -
D gene: -

CDR3 DNA: TGTGCCAGCAGTTTCGGACAGGGCTTAGATTACACTGAAGCTTTCTTT
CDR3 protein: CASSFGQGLDYTEAFF
J gene: TRBJ1-1
V gene: TRBV28
clone size: few
D gene: TRBD1

CDR3 DNA: TGTGCTAGCAGCTCCGGACTAGCGGGAGATCTGGGGACCCAGTACTTC
CDR3 protein: CASSSGLAGDLGTQYF
J gene: TRBJ2-5
V gene: TRBV7-7
clone size: few
D gene: TRBD2

CDR3 DNA: TGTGCCAGCAGTCCTATAGCGGGAGCGGGGGAGACCCAGTACTTC
CDR3 protein: CASSPIAGAGETQYF
J gene: TRBJ2-5
V gene: TRBV7-6
clone size: once
D gene: TRBD2

CDR3 DNA: TGTGCCAGCAGCTTGAGGGAAAATAGCGGGAGGGTCGCGCAGTATTTT
CDR3 protein: CASSLRENSGRVAQYF
J gene: TRBJ2-3
V gene: TRBV5-4
clone size: -
D gene: TRBD2

CDR3 DNA: TGTGCCAGCAGCCAAGATGAGGGGGCTAACTATGGCTACACCTTC
CDR3 protein: CASSQDEGANYGYTF
J gene: TRBJ1-2
V gene: TRBV4-2
clone size: -
D gene: -

CDR3 DNA: TGCAGCGTTGTTAGGACAATCAAGCCTCCCGGGTATGGCTACACCTTC
CDR3 protein: CSVVRTIKPPGYGYTF
J gene: TRBJ1-2
V gene: TRBV29-1
clone size: -
D gene: -

CDR3 DNA: TGCGCCAGCAGCCAAGCCGTAGGGCAGCGGACCCAGTACTTC
CDR3 protein: CASSQAVGQRTQYF
J gene: TRBJ2-5
V gene: TRBV4-3
clone size: -
D gene: -

CDR3 DNA: TGCGCCAGCAGCCGCCAGGTTTCCTCTGGGGCCAACGTCCTGACTTTC
CDR3 protein: CASSRQVSSGANVLTF
J gene: TRBJ2-6
V gene: TRBV4-3
clone size: -
D gene: -

CDR3 DNA: TGTGCCATCACGACGGGAGGGCCTGGGGCCAACGTCCTGACTTTC
CDR3 protein: CAITTGGPGANVLTF
J gene: TRBJ2-6
V gene: TRBV10-3
clone size: -
D gene: TRBD2

CDR3 DNA: TGTGCCAGCACTAAACGACAGGCGCCCTCCTACGAGCAGTACTTC
CDR3 protein: CASTKRQAPSYEQYF
J gene: TRBJ2-7
V gene: TRBV28
clone size: -
D gene: -

CDR3 DNA: TGTGCCAGCAGTCTACAGGCGTACTCCTACAATGAGCAGTTCTTC
CDR3 protein: CASSLQAYSYNEQFF
J gene: TRBJ2-1
V gene: TRBV2
clone size: -
D gene: -

CDR3 DNA: TGTGCCAGCTCACTCGGACAGGCACAGGAAGCTTTCTTT
CDR3 protein: CASSLGQAQEAFF
J gene: TRBJ1-1
V gene: TRBV18
clone size: -
D gene: TRBD1

CDR3 DNA: TGCAGTGCCCTGACAGCGTACGAGCAGTACTTC
CDR3 protein: CSALTAYEQYF
J gene: TRBJ2-7
V gene: TRBV20-1
clone size: -
D gene: -

CDR3 DNA: TGCAGCGCAAAGGTTCCGGGACAGGGGGATGAGCAGTTCTTC
CDR3 protein: CSAKVPGQGDEQFF
J gene: TRBJ2-1
V gene: TRBV29-1
clone size: -
D gene: TRBD1

CDR3 DNA: TGTGCCAGCACCTCACAGGGGGGGAGTACCTCGTACGAGCAGTACTTC
CDR3 protein: CASTSQGGSTSYEQYF
J gene: TRBJ2-7
V gene: TRBV6-6
clone size: -
D gene: -

CDR3 DNA: TGCGCCAGCAGCCATGGGGAGTCTCGCGCTGAAGCTTTCTTT
CDR3 protein: CASSHGESRAEAFF
J gene: TRBJ1-1
V gene: TRBV5-1
clone size: few
D gene: -

CDR3 DNA: TGCGCCAGCAGCCAAGAGGTCAGGGGGCGCGGTGAGCAGTTCTTC
CDR3 protein: CASSQEVRGRGEQFF
J gene: TRBJ2-1
V gene: TRBV4-3
clone size: -
D gene: TRBD1

CDR3 DNA: TGTGCCAGCACCCCCGGGACAGTGAACACTGAAGCTTTCTTT
CDR3 protein: CASTPGTVNTEAFF
J gene: TRBJ1-1
V gene: TRBV7-2
clone size: few
D gene: TRBD1

CDR3 DNA: TGCAGTGCTAGAGACAGAAACACCATATATTTT
CDR3 protein: CSARDRNTIYF
J gene: TRBJ1-3
V gene: TRBV20-1
clone size: -
D gene: -